The T cell receptor (beta chain) described here comes from a study of blood T cells in healthy people across ages. Trimming left V 5 bases short and J 7 bases short, with 11 bases between. Looked up from germline, CDR1 is SEHNR and CDR2 is FQNEAQ (reference sequence). The CDR3 runs to 13 residues. PCR was performed a second time for roughly 7 to 12 cycles using a sample-barcoded 5' primer and a J-beta primer mix. MiXCR, applied by TCRdb to the 5' RACE reads, yields one record per CDR3 protein. The repertoire includes 1.8 million or so distinct CDR3 sequences, around 40% of them detected once, and approximately 22% sits in the top ten. This clonotype was detected only a few times. Its matching antigen is unknown. Study outcomes and limitations: Nothing was known about donor CMV status, and this possibly confounded expanded clonotype changes.

Each donor was a healthy Caucasian individual from Russia, aged about 6 to 100. Total RNA, at least 5 micrograms per sample, was extracted from PBMCs. Sequenced sample: blood. This TCR derives from a human donor in good health. The V and J genes are TRBV7-9 and TRBJ2-2; weak D call: TRBD1 (5 bases). CDR3 loop: CASSNQGNGELFF. For the CDR3, the DNA is TGTGCCAGCAGCAATCAGGGCAACGGGGAGCTGTTTTTT.